The present entry profiles one T cell receptor beta chain with its context. Its antigen is currently not known. One base away there is no much larger clone; base qualities are not given. Using the deep immunoSEQ assay, TCR CDR3 regions were amplified from genomic DNA by multiplex PCR. For each cell subset, the extracted genomic DNA was distributed evenly across all wells of several immunoSEQ 96-well plates, and each plate served as one replicate. For sorted subsets, each replicate PCR was loaded with about 0.2 ug genomic DNA, equivalent to 30,000 or so T cell genomes. The purified libraries were quantified using a Qubit 3.0 fluorometer, sized with a Bioanalyzer 2100, and then quantified again using the KAPA Library Quantification kit. Each immunoSEQ 96-well plate was sequenced on its own single-read 150-cycle Illumina NextSeq 550 flow cell. The original methods were these. Because the immunoSEQ output included only junctional sequences and no quality scores, the filtering could not be the same as the filtering used for full-length reads. To assign V/J genes and CDR3, sequences were annotated using PyIR, a Python wrapper for IgBLAST v1.9, with IMGT germline references. Reads were removed for weak V/J assignments (E-value above 1e-6), missing CDR3, stop codons, out-of-frame junctions, or ambiguous translated residues. V3J clonotypes were defined as sequences sharing an identical inferred V gene, J gene, and CDR3 amino acid sequence. Percentage overlap between repertoires was calculated by dividing the number of shared unique clonotypes by the size of the smaller repertoire. Richness of each repertoire was evaluated using RTK rarefaction, the Chao1 estimator, and Recon v2.1 estimates of unobserved clonotypes. Generation probabilities for all TCRbeta clonotypes obtained by the gDNA method from four donors were computed using OLGA. Drawn from immuneACCESS, this table holds only the in-frame rearrangements with V and J called that TCRdb kept. Clones are partly lost; checked studies trace under half to an unresolved V gene and leave the rest unexplained. V and J calls and clone size are those listed in that table; D and trimming were worked out from the DNA. The sample has around 2.1 million clones on record, under 97% of them singletons. The ten largest clones add up to around 0.13% of the sample.

From cysteine to phenylalanine, the CDR3 is 15 amino acids long. CDR3 DNA is the only sequence kept; it has 45 bases, read in frame from the first base. The germline V gene (reference sequence) specifies SGHNT as CDR1 and YYREEE as CDR2. Trimming accounts for 4 bases at V and 1 base at J, while the number of junction bases matched to no gene is 6. Donors were healthy HIV-negative adults with no recently reported acute infections or vaccinations. All donors were Caucasian adults living in Nashville, Tennessee, USA. CD4+ T cells were enriched by magnetic negative selection, after which naive cells were positively selected on CD45RA and the negative fraction was taken as the memory subset. Blood was obtained by leukapheresis, after which PBMCs were separated by Ficoll-Histopaque density gradient centrifugation and cryopreserved in liquid nitrogen vapor phase. Analytical flow cytometry was used to check the purity and quantity of each magnetically sorted T cell population. From each sorted fraction, genomic DNA was isolated and quantified by UV absorbance on a Nanodrop 2000c.

The data stem from a study of shared clonotypes between healthy human individuals (dated by TCRdb to 2018 to 2021). Some background on the complete study: A couple of women and a few men aged 18 to 49 years were included in the cohort. Per donor, three plates each were used for CD4 naive and CD4 memory, two for CD8 naive, and one for CD8 memory. Blood TCR repertoires of about five healthy adults were deeply sequenced to estimate repertoire size and the extent of clonotype sharing between individuals. Different laboratories and diverse techniques were used to prepare libraries and sequence TCR repertoires, to increase sequencing depth and limit assay-specific biases. Between about 0.8 and 9 billion PBMCs per donor were obtained by leukapheresis.

On the study overall, not on this receptor specifically: Sampling was restricted to blood, and TCR repertoires in tissue are likely to differ from TCR repertoires in blood. Higher generation probabilities were observed for clonotypes shared by all four sorted-subset donors than for non-shared clonotypes. Even with the large sequencing depth, rarefaction of the sorted-subset datasets indicated that sequencing was incomplete. The small number of donors limited the genetic and exposure-history diversity represented. Across a few donors, around 5.4% of naive CD4, roughly 3.5% of naive CD8, about 2% of memory CD4, and 0.4% of memory CD8 clonotypes were shared. Larger estimated clonotype richness was generally found for naive subsets than for memory subsets. Pairwise subsampling indicated that sequencing depth was expected to affect the degree of clonotype sharing among donors.

The sequence is built from TRBV5-4 and TRBJ1-1; TRBD1 aligns with 8 central bases. The sequence came from a man aged 18 to 30 in good health. The sample consisted of naive CD4+ T cells sorted from blood. Reading the label with the study, this specimen's cell subset or site is: CD45RA+ positively selected. This receptor has the CDR3 CASSGAGQANTEAFF. DNA sequence: TGTGCCAGCAGCGGAGCGGGACAGGCGAACACTGAAGCTTTCTTT.